These 26 T cell receptor beta chains were sequenced from one sample in a study of human T cells and chemical hapten exposure. Each CDR3 protein is one row after TCRdb ran MiXCR on the RACE reads. This table holds more than 70,000 distinct CDR3 sequences, around 8.8% found once. Documented time point: pre-sensitization, week 0. Treatment: therapeutic diphenylcyclopropenone sensitization with weekly scalp DPC. The starting material was whole blood, obtained in connection with sensitization to the hapten diphenylcyclopropenone (DPC). Every receptor here comes from a man aged 40-55 years with alopecia areata. Some clones in this sample may be carry-over from other donors' samples.

This clonotype was observed a handful of times. The chain carries TRBV7-9 and TRBJ2-7; weak D call: TRBD1 (6 bases). V lost 5 bases to trimming and J lost 0 bases, with 14 bases between them. The CDR3 covers 15 residues. Germline loops: CDR1 SEHNR, CDR2 FQNEAQ (reference sequence). The CDR3 reads CASSQGQLLSYEQYF. The CDR3 DNA sequence: TGTGCCAGCAGCCAAGGACAGCTTCTCTCCTACGAGCAGTACTTC.

This clonotype was recorded many times. The gene calls are TRBV24-1 and TRBJ2-3, with 9 bases aligning to TRBD1. V was pared by 3 bases and J by 5 bases, with 8 bases of the junction left unmatched. The CDR3 consists of 16 residues. Germline V gene sequence: CDR1 KGHDR, CDR2 SFDVKD. The CDR3 reads CATSDGDRDRKDTQYF. CDR3 in DNA: TGTGCCACCAGTGATGGGGACAGGGATCGGAAAGATACGCAGTATTTT.

This clonotype has a count of ten or more. The chain carries TRBV9 and TRBJ2-7; D gene unclear. Germline V gene data show CDR1 as SGDLS and CDR2 as YYNGEE. The CDR3 spans 12 residues. Trimming cost V 4 bases and J 5 bases, with 10 bases left between them. CDR3 in amino acids: CASSPANDEQYV. In DNA form, the CDR3 reads TGTGCCAGCAGCCCCGCGAACGACGAGCAGTACGTC.

Many counts were recorded for this clonotype. This chain connects TRBV24-1 to TRBJ1-2; TRBD1 might be the D (6 bases). The V end lost 5 bases, the J end lost 2 bases, and 8 bases lay between the germline ends. There are 13 residues in the CDR3. Looked up from germline, CDR1 is KGHDR and CDR2 is SFDVKD. The CDR3: CATSVGGNYGYTF. The CDR3 bases are TGTGCCACCAGTGTAGGGGGGAACTATGGCTACACCTTC.

This clonotype has ten or more counts. The genes are TRBV5-1 and TRBJ1-2, with D maybe TRBD1 (6 bases). V was clipped by 0 bases and J by 4 bases, with 16 bases between them. Germline V gene lookup returns CDR1 SGHRS and CDR2 YFSETQ. The CDR3 runs to 16 residues. The CDR3 DNA is TGCGCCAGCAGCTTGGTTCAAGGGGGGGCGAGCTATGGCTACACCTTC. Translation gives CASSLVQGGASYGYTF.

This clonotype was found many times. The chain is built from TRBV27 and TRBJ1-1, with D unresolved. Germline V lookup: CDR1 MNHEY, CDR2 SMNVEV (reference sequence). This CDR3 is built from 14 residues. The V and J ends lost 7 bases and 4 bases respectively, with 16 bases between them. The CDR3 spells CASIPSRGSTEAFF. CDR3 DNA: TGTGCCAGCATCCCATCACGGGGAAGCACTGAAGCTTTCTTT.

The chain couples TRBV7-2 to TRBJ2-7, with D hard to call. Germline values: CDR1 SGHTA, CDR2 FQGNSA. Trimming left V 5 bases short and J 2 bases short, with 7 bases between. The length of the CDR3 is 12 residues. CDR3 nucleotide sequence: TGTGCCAGCAGCCCATCCCCCTACGAGCAGTACTTC. Translation gives CASSPSPYEQYF.

The chain employs TRBV11-2 and TRBJ2-5; D may match TRBD1 or TRBD2 (5 bases each). Germline V gives CDR1 SGHAT, CDR2 FQNNGV. Trimming cost V 4 bases and J 13 bases, with 13 bases left between them. This CDR3 contains 11 residues. The CDR3 spells CASSSGPLMYF. The DNA for the CDR3 is TGTGCCAGCAGCTCGGGGCCCTTGATGTACTTC.

Ten or more counts support this clonotype. The genes are TRBV29-1 and TRBJ2-1; 12 bases map to TRBD2. This CDR3 has 18 amino acids. Trimming cost V 6 bases and J 0 bases; bases outside gene matches: 12. Germline lookup yields CDR1 SQVTM and CDR2 ANQGSEA. The chain's CDR3 is CSVLASGRAWGSYNEQFF. In DNA, the CDR3 is TGCAGCGTATTGGCTAGCGGGAGGGCCTGGGGCTCCTACAATGAGCAGTTCTTC.

This clonotype appeared a few times. J is TRBJ1-2 and V is TRBV6-2 or TRBV6-3; maybe TRBD1 (6 bases). Germline CDR1 reads MNHEY; CDR2 reads SVGEGT. Trimming removed 6 bases from V and 4 bases from J, with 15 bases in between. The CDR3 extends over 14 amino acids. CDR3 protein: CASSRDTRSYGYTF. The CDR3 DNA follows: TGTGCCAGCAGCCGGGACACAAGGAGCTATGGCTACACCTTC.

The DNA of the CDR3 is TGTGCCAGCAGCCCGGACAGGGGAGACACAGATACGCAGTATTTT. It codes for CASSPDRGDTDTQYF. The chain employs TRBV7-3 and TRBJ2-3; the match to TRBD1 covers 9 bases. This CDR3 spans 15 amino acids. With 5 bases clipped from V and 2 bases from J, the junction kept 5 bases outside the gene matches. Germline V gives CDR1 SGHTA, CDR2 FQGTGA.

This clonotype was seen a handful of times. V and J are TRBV20-1 and TRBJ2-7, with a weak D call TRBD1 (6 bases). The CDR3 is made up of 14 amino acids. CDR1 DFQATT and CDR2 SNEGSKA come from the germline V gene (reference sequence). Trimming removed 4 bases from V and 0 bases from J, with 13 bases in between. This CDR3 is CSAMDRTSSYEQYF. The CDR3 DNA follows: TGCAGTGCTATGGACAGAACGAGCTCCTACGAGCAGTACTTC.

Concerning this clonotype: One end of the junction is discordant with germline, which a read error may explain. This chain links TRBV14 with TRBJ2-2, with no clear D. This CDR3 is built from 16 residues. CDR1 is SGHDN, CDR2 FVKESK, per germline. For the CDR3, the DNA is TGTGCCGGCAGCCGCAATGCCAGATGGTTCACCGGGGAGCTGTTTTTT. It is translated as CAGSRNARWFTGELFF.

This chain joins TRBV10-3 and TRBJ2-1; 7 bases map to TRBD1. The germline CDR1 and CDR2 sequences are ENHRY and SYGVKD. The V segment lost 6 bases and the J segment 0 bases; nucleotides outside the gene matches: 5. This CDR3 has 15 amino acids. CDR3 DNA sequence: TGTGCCATCAGGACCGGGACAGACTCCTACAATGAGCAGTTCTTC. It yields the protein CAIRTGTDSYNEQFF.

The chain employs TRBV20-1 and TRBJ2-3; TRBD1 or TRBD2 may be the D gene (5 bases each). The germline V and J ends were trimmed by 3 bases and 0 bases, with 13 bases remaining between them. The CDR3 is 15 residues long. CDR1 DFQATT and CDR2 SNEGSKA come from the germline V gene (reference sequence). CDR3 nucleotide sequence: TGCAGTGCTAGTAACTGGGACGGGAGCACAGATACGCAGTATTTT. This translates into CSASNWDGSTDTQYF.

The gene calls are TRBV12-3 or TRBV12-4 and TRBJ1-4; 7 nucleotides match TRBD1. The CDR3 runs 15 residues. V trimming: 10 bases; J trimming: 5 bases; junction bases outside the gene matches: 13. CDR3 sequence (DNA): TGTGCCACCACACCCGGGACAGCAATGAATGAAAAACTGTTTTTT. Its protein product is CATTPGTAMNEKLFF.

This clonotype was seen ten or more times. The V call is TRBV13, the J call TRBJ1-5; 9 bases fit TRBD1. J was trimmed by 7 bases and V by 5 bases; bases with no gene match: 9. The CDR3 runs to 15 residues. Germline V lookup: CDR1 PRHDT, CDR2 FYEKMQ (reference sequence). CDR3 bases: TGTGCCAGCAGCCACCGGGACAGGGCCGCCCAGCCCCAGCATTTT. This gives the protein CASSHRDRAAQPQHF.

This clonotype was counted ten times or more. The chain combines TRBV9 with TRBJ2-3, with no clear D. V lost 0 bases and J 1 base, leaving 9 bases between the germline ends. Germline V CDR1 and CDR2: SGDLS, YYNGEE. CDR3 size: 15 residues. This chain's CDR3 is CASSVVPARTDTQYF. CDR3 in DNA: TGTGCCAGCAGCGTAGTCCCCGCCCGCACAGATACGCAGTATTTT.

This clonotype was seen at least ten times. V usage is TRBV14 and J usage is TRBJ1-3; D gene unclear. Per the germline V gene, CDR1 is SGHDN and CDR2 is FVKESK. The CDR3 length is 14 residues. The ends were cut back, 5 bases at V and 0 bases at J, with 8 bases in the middle. The CDR3 nucleotides read TGTGCCAGCAGCTTATCTAACTCTGGAAACACCATATATTTT. Amino acid sequence: CASSLSNSGNTIYF.

In its sample, this clonotype was seen a few times. The chain employs TRBV19 and TRBJ2-3, with 8 bases identical to TRBD1. After removal of 5 bases from V and 5 bases from J, the junction contained 9 bases not matched to a gene. The CDR3 spans 15 residues. Germline values: CDR1 LNHDA, CDR2 SQIVND (reference sequence). CDR3 coding DNA: TGTGCCAGTAGTGTGACAGGGGCTAGACTAGATACGCAGTATTTT. Encoded protein: CASSVTGARLDTQYF.

This chain connects TRBV29-1 to TRBJ2-3; TRBD2 matches at 8 bases. In germline, CDR1 is SQVTM, CDR2 ANQGSEA. The CDR3 spans 14 residues. Unmatched junction bases numbered 5, after V lost 2 bases and J lost 4 bases. CDR3 DNA sequence: TGCAGCGTTGAAAGGGGACTAGGGCCAGATACGCAGTATTTT. Protein sequence: CSVERGLGPDTQYF.

This clonotype was picked up many times. The CDR3 DNA is TGTGCCAGCAGTTTAAATGTCAGGGACTATGGCTACACCTTC. This codes for CASSLNVRDYGYTF. J is TRBJ1-2 and V is TRBV28; D may be TRBD1 (5 bases). V shed 2 bases and J shed 3 bases, with 10 bases lying between them. The CDR3 extends over 14 amino acids. Germline lookup yields CDR1 MDHEN and CDR2 SYDVKM.

J is TRBJ2-1 and V is TRBV6-6; the D gene is possibly TRBD2 (5 bases). Trimming shortened V by 0 bases and J by 4 bases, and 13 bases separated the two germline ends. CDR3 length equals 16 residues. From germline, CDR1 is MNHNY and CDR2 SVGAGI (reference sequence). The CDR3 region is CASSYSSTRRYNEQFF. The DNA for the CDR3 is TGTGCCAGCAGTTACTCTAGCACGAGGAGGTACAATGAGCAGTTCTTC.

This clonotype has a count of ten or more. The chain couples TRBV5-5 to TRBJ1-5; D is unresolved. Germline CDR1 reads SGHKS; CDR2 reads YYEKEE (reference sequence). V was clipped by 4 bases and J by 1 base, with 6 bases between them. The CDR3 loop spans 13 amino acids. The CDR3 DNA is TGTGCCAGCAGCCTAACCAGCAATCAGCCCCAGCATTTT. It is translated as CASSLTSNQPQHF.

This clonotype was observed at least ten times. This chain uses TRBV7-2 with TRBJ2-3, with 7 bases identical to TRBD2. CDR1 and CDR2 (germline): SGHTA, FQGNSA. The J segment lost 8 bases and the V segment lost 3 bases, leaving 2 bases of the junction unmatched. This CDR3 comprises 12 residues. As DNA, the CDR3 is TGTGCCAGCAGCTTTCCTAGCGGTACGCAGTATTTT. This codes for CASSFPSGTQYF.

This clonotype was observed many times. The CDR3 nucleotides read TGTGCCAGCAATTCCGGGACAGGGGCGCGTGAAGCTTTCTTT. This sequence encodes CASNSGTGAREAFF. The V call is TRBV6-5, the J call TRBJ1-1; 10 nucleotides align to TRBD1. Germline lookup yields CDR1 MNHEY and CDR2 SVGAGI. This CDR3 has 14 amino acids. V lost 7 bases, J lost 7 bases, and 9 bases stayed unmatched.